Listed below are T cell receptor beta chains from one sample, sequenced in a study of cytomegalovirus exposure and HLA in healthy donors. Sequencing was performed with immunoSEQ multiplex PCR; in TCRdb, only in-frame clones are kept and a portion is missing. The repertoire consists of about 150,000 clones, with nearly 80% occurring once and the leading ten covering approximately 1.5%. Material: PBMCs. These receptors all stem from a young woman in good health and CMV-seronegative. Each CDR3 is given with its conserved first and last residue. Fields, in order: J gene, V gene, clone size, D gene, CDR3 DNA, CDR3 protein. The D gene is left open where the match is weak. A row's size may be missing; if present it is once, few, many or a size class.

TRBJ1-4 | TRBV14 | NA | NA | TGTGCCAGCAGCAGATCCAAAGCAGGGCTTCTTGCTGAAAAACTGTTTTTT | CASSRSKAGLLAEKLFF
TRBJ2-7 | TRBV5-1 | NA | TRBD1 | TGCGCCAGCAGCGAGAGGACAGGTATGTCCAACGAGCAGTACTTC | CASSERTGMSNEQYF
TRBJ2-1 | TRBV28 | NA | TRBD1 | TGTGCCAGCAGCCGGGACAGGGGGCGTCATGAGCAGTTCTTC | CASSRDRGRHEQFF
TRBJ1-4 | TRBV9 | NA | NA | TGTGCCAGCAGCCGGTCCCTTGCCGGTGAAAAACTGTTTTTT | CASSRSLAGEKLFF
TRBJ2-7 | TRBV19 | NA | TRBD1 | TGTGCCAGTGGCGGGACAGGGGAATTAGAGCAGTACTTC | CASGGTGELEQYF
TRBJ1-3 | TRBV2 | NA | NA | TGTGCCAGCAGTGTAGACAGTACGGGAAACACCATATATTTT | CASSVDSTGNTIYF
TRBJ2-7 | TRBV9 | NA | TRBD2 | TGTGCCAGCAGCGTAGACATAGGGCGGGAGGAGCAGTACTTC | CASSVDIGREEQYF
TRBJ2-5 | TRBV7-3 | NA | TRBD2 | TGTGCCAGCAGCTTAACGTCCCGACTAGCGGGGGGCCGGGAGACCCAGTACTTC | CASSLTSRLAGGRETQYF
TRBJ1-2 | TRBV5-6 | NA | NA | TGTGCCAGCAGCTCTCAGGGGAGGGCTAACTATGGCTACACCTTC | CASSSQGRANYGYTF
TRBJ2-5 | TRBV6-1 | NA | TRBD2 | TGTGCCAGCAGTGAATGGGGGGGAGCAGAAGAGACCCAGTACTTC | CASSEWGGAEETQYF
TRBJ1-1 | TRBV5-4 | NA | TRBD1 | TGTGCCAGCACATTTACAGGGGGCGACACTGAAGCTTTCTTT | CASTFTGGDTEAFF
TRBJ2-1 | TRBV5-4 | NA | TRBD2 | TGTGCCAGCAGCCAACCTTCCAGTGGACTAGCGGGGGGGCGGGTTGAGCAGTTCTTC | CASSQPSSGLAGGRVEQFF
TRBJ1-2 | TRBV6-4 | NA | TRBD1 | TGTGCCAGCAGTACCGGGACAGGGAGTAGTTATGGCTACACCTTC | CASSTGTGSSYGYTF
TRBJ1-2 | TRBV28 | NA | NA | TGTGCCAGCATTAGACAGGACTATGGCTACACCTTC | CASIRQDYGYTF
TRBJ2-7 | TRBV5-6 | once | TRBD1 | TGTGCCAGCAGCTTGGCCGGGACAGGCTTCTACGAGCAGTACTTC | CASSLAGTGFYEQYF
TRBJ1-2 | TRBV2 | NA | TRBD1 | TGTGCCAGCACGGACAGGGGGGTAGGGTATGGCTACACCTTC | CASTDRGVGYGYTF
TRBJ1-1 | TRBV10-3 | NA | NA | TGTGCCATCAGTGAGTGGGGGCAGAACACTGAAGCTTTCTTT | CAISEWGQNTEAFF
TRBJ1-5 | TRBV30 | NA | NA | TGTGCCTGGAGTGTACGGGCAGGGCTTAATCAGCCCCAGCATTTT | CAWSVRAGLNQPQHF
TRBJ1-2 | TRBV5-6 | NA | TRBD1 | TGTGCCAGCAGCTACAGGGGTGTGGATCATGGCTACACCTTC | CASSYRGVDHGYTF
TRBJ1-2 | TRBV10-1 | few | TRBD1 | TGCGCTCGAAAACGGGACAGTCACTATGGCTACACCTTC | CARKRDSHYGYTF
TRBJ2-5 | TRBV2 | NA | TRBD1 | TGTGCCAGCCTCTTCCGGGGACAGCCACAAGAGACCCAGTACTTC | CASLFRGQPQETQYF
TRBJ1-1 | TRBV10-2 | NA | NA | TGCGCCAGCAGTGAGTCGAGACAGCTAAACACTGAAGCTTTCTTT | CASSESRQLNTEAFF
TRBJ2-5 | TRBV14 | NA | TRBD2 | TGTGCCAGCAGCCAAGTGTCCGGGAGGCGGCAAGAGACCCAGTACTTC | CASSQVSGRRQETQYF
TRBJ1-6 | TRBV5-6 | few | TRBD1 | TGTGCCAGCAGCTTGGTAGGACAGGGGGCTAGGAATTCACCCCTCCACTTT | CASSLVGQGARNSPLHF
TRBJ1-5 | TRBV30 | NA | NA | TGTGCCTGGAGAGGGCCCCGGGGGATCAATCAGCCCCAGCATTTT | CAWRGPRGINQPQHF
TRBJ2-5 | TRBV29-1 | NA | TRBD1 | TGCAGCGCAGAACAGGGGGGAGAGACCCAGTACTTC | CSAEQGGETQYF
TRBJ2-3 | TRBV27 | NA | TRBD2 | TGTGCCAGCAGCCGAGGAGGGACTAGCTACACAGATACGCAGTATTTT | CASSRGGTSYTDTQYF
TRBJ1-2 | TRBV6-5 | NA | NA | TGTGCCAGCAGTTACAGGCCGACAGACGGCTACACCTTC | CASSYRPTDGYTF
TRBJ1-1 | TRBV5-1 | few | NA | TGCGCCAGCGCGCAGCGAGGGATTACTGAAGCTTTCTTT | CASAQRGITEAFF
TRBJ2-3 | TRBV6-4 | NA | NA | TGTGCCAGCAGTCGGTTTGGAGAGGGGACAAGCACAGATACGCAGTATTTT | CASSRFGEGTSTDTQYF
TRBJ2-3 | TRBV10-2 | NA | TRBD1 | TGCGCCAGCAGTGAATCGACAGGGGGCTCAGATACGCAGTATTTT | CASSESTGGSDTQYF
TRBJ1-2 | TRBV7-9 | NA | TRBD1 | TGTGCCAGCAGCGTACGCATCGGGACAGCGAAAGCTAACTATGGCTACACCTTC | CASSVRIGTAKANYGYTF
TRBJ1-2 | TRBV4-3 | NA | NA | TGCGCCAGCAGCCAAGTAATAGGTCAGGGTAGGAATGGCTACACCTTC | CASSQVIGQGRNGYTF
TRBJ2-7 | TRBV2 | NA | TRBD2 | TGTGCCAGCAGCTCCCGGGTAGCGGGGTTTACCTACGAGCAGTACTTC | CASSSRVAGFTYEQYF
TRBJ1-4 | TRBV18 | NA | NA | TGTGCCAGCTCACCACAGGAGGGATTGAATGAAAAACTGTTTTTT | CASSPQEGLNEKLFF
TRBJ2-2 | TRBV4-3 | NA | TRBD1 | TGCGCCAGCAGCCAGGCTGGACAGGGGGCTAACACCGGGGAGCTGTTTTTT | CASSQAGQGANTGELFF
TRBJ2-1 | TRBV19 | few | TRBD2 | TGTGCCAGTAGTATAGGACTAGCTGGGCAGTTCTTC | CASSIGLAGQFF
TRBJ2-5 | TRBV27 | NA | TRBD2 | TGTGCCAGCAGTGGTACTAGCGAGGTGACCCAGTACTTC | CASSGTSEVTQYF
TRBJ2-1 | TRBV27 | NA | NA | TGTGCCAGCAGTTTGGCCGGACTTTCCTACAATGAGCAGTTCTTC | CASSLAGLSYNEQFF
TRBJ2-2 | TRBV6-1 | NA | NA | TGTGCCAGCAGTGAAATAAGCAGGGGAGAGGGCGGGGAGCTGTTTTTT | CASSEISRGEGGELFF
TRBJ2-1 | TRBV11-2 | few | NA | TGTGCCAGCAGCTCCGGACTTACCTACAATGAGCAGTTCTTC | CASSSGLTYNEQFF
TRBJ1-1 | TRBV7-8 | NA | NA | TGTGCCAGCAGCTTAGGATCCGGGGGGACTGAAGCTTTCTTT | CASSLGSGGTEAFF
TRBJ1-1 | TRBV29-1 | once | TRBD1 | TGCAGCGCCCTTGGACAGGGACGCACTGAAGCTTTCTTT | CSALGQGRTEAFF
TRBJ1-2 | TRBV6-5 | once | TRBD1 | TGTGCCACCGCCTCAGGGGGTTATGGCTACACCTTC | CATASGGYGYTF
TRBJ2-1 | TRBV7-6 | NA | NA | TGTGCCAGCAGCTTAGCCTTCGCGGGGGCGAGCTCCTACAATGAGCAGTTCTTC | CASSLAFAGASSYNEQFF
TRBJ1-2 | TRBV5-1 | few | NA | TGCGCCAGCAGCTCGTCCCTTTCCTATGGCTACACCTTC | CASSSSLSYGYTF
TRBJ1-1 | TRBV6-5 | NA | NA | TGTGCCAGCAGTTTAACAGGGAACACTGAAGCTTTCTTT | CASSLTGNTEAFF
TRBJ2-7 | TRBV7-8 | NA | TRBD1 | TGTGCCAGCAGCTTCAGGGACAGGGAAAACTCCTACGAGCAGTACTTC | CASSFRDRENSYEQYF